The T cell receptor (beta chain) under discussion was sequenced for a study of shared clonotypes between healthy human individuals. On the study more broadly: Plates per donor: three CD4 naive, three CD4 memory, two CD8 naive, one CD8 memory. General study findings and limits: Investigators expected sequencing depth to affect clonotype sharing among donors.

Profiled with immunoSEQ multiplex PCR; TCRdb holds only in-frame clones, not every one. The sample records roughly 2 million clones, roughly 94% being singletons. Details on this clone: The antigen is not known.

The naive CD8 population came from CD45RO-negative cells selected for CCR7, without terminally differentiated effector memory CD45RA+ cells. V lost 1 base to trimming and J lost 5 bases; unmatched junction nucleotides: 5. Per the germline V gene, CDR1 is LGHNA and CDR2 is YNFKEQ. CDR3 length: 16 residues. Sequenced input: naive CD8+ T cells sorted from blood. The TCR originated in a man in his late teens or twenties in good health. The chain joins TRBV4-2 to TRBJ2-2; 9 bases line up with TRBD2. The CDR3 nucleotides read TGTGCCAGCAGCCAAGTGGCTAGCGGGGTTACCGGGGAGCTGTTTTTT. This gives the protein CASSQVASGVTGELFF.